There are a few counts of the clone carrying this T cell receptor (beta chain). Together with a sample-barcoded 5' primer, a J-beta primer mix was included in a second PCR lasting roughly 6 to 12 cycles. Each cDNA molecule carried a tag from a template-switch adaptor that contained 12 random nucleotides. Via MiXCR, TCRdb re-called the 5' RACE reads, giving one row per CDR3 protein. Of fewer than 1,000,000 distinct CDR3 sequences listed, 35% to 60% were seen once; the top ten hold around a sixth. The data belong to a study of blood T cells in healthy people across ages. Donors gave around 10 milliliters of peripheral blood apiece. Sequences were obtained from blood. The sequence derives from an elderly man in good health.

CDR3 loop: CASRPLRSGGNEQFF. Written as DNA, the CDR3 is TGTGCCAGCAGGCCCCTCCGGAGCGGGGGTAATGAGCAGTTCTTC. The J gene is TRBJ2-1, the V gene TRBV6-1; 8 bases map to TRBD2. V gave up 6 bases and J gave up 7 bases; unmatched junction bases: 11. The V gene's germline CDR1 is MNHNS and CDR2 SASEGT. CDR3 length equals 15 residues.